A single sample is the source of the 14 T cell receptor beta chains below, sequenced in a study of persistence of HIV-infected CD4 T cells. This was the immunoSEQ version 4 assay in survey mode. Here immunoSEQ multiplex PCR was the method, and the copy in TCRdb shows in-frame clones only, minus some. The sample contains approximately 45,000 clones, about nine tenths of which appear only once. This nonspecific control used anti-CD3/anti-CD28 bead stimulation of CD4+ T cells. Sorting selected CD4+ T cells upregulating both CD40 ligand and CD69. These TCRs' antigens remain unknown. Specimen: CD4+ T cells sorted from PBMCs after approximately 19-hour stimulation, collected from a patient who received antiretroviral therapy. The receptors were gathered from an adult woman with HIV who was CMV-seropositive.

The rearrangement joins TRBV7-2 to TRBJ1-1, with D unresolved. CDR3 length: 13 residues. V shed 2 bases and J shed 6 bases, with 10 bases lying between them. Germline loops: CDR1 SGHTA, CDR2 FQGNSA. The CDR3 sequence is CASSLQIRSEAFF. Here the CDR3 DNA reads TGTGCCAGCAGCTTACAGATAAGGTCTGAAGCTTTCTTT.

CDR3 region: CASSVRSRSGGETQYF. CDR3 sequence (DNA): TGTGCCAGCAGTGTTCGCAGCCGATCAGGTGGGGAGACCCAGTACTTC. The chain combines TRBV2 with TRBJ2-5, with D hard to call. The CDR3 is 16 amino acids. The V end was cut by 4 bases, the J end by 5 bases, with 20 bases between. Germline lookup yields CDR1 SNHLY and CDR2 FYNNEI. The full variable domain, rest sourced from reference TRBV2 and TRBJ2-5, is EPEVTQTPSHQVTQMGQEVILRCVPISNHLYFYWYRQILGQKVEFLVSFYNNEISEKSEIFDDQFSVERPDGSNFTLKIRSTKLEDSAMYFCASSVRSRSGGETQYFGPGTRLLVL.

The chain carries TRBV5-6 and TRBJ2-7; TRBD1 matches 9 bases. Germline lookup yields CDR1 SGHDT and CDR2 YYEEEE. The CDR3 covers 14 residues. The V and J ends lost 3 bases and 3 bases, in that order; junction bases with no gene match: 4. The CDR3 is CASSSDRGFYEQYF. CDR3 nucleotides: TGTGCCAGCAGCTCGGACAGGGGATTCTACGAGCAGTACTTC.

The J gene is TRBJ1-2, the V gene TRBV10-1; D call uncertain. V was trimmed by 2 bases and J by 4 bases, leaving 5 bases between them. The CDR3 extends over 12 amino acids. Germline V gene sequence: CDR1 WNHNN, CDR2 SYGVQD (reference sequence). DNA of the CDR3: TGCGCCAGCAGTGAGGGCAGCTATGGCTACACCTTC. Translating gives CASSEGSYGYTF.

This chain connects TRBV5-5 to TRBJ2-3; 10 bases match TRBD2. The trim removed 0 bases at V and 1 base at J, leaving 5 bases unmatched. Germline CDR1 SGHKS, CDR2 YYEKEE (reference sequence). The CDR3 has 17 residues. The CDR3: CASSLAPSGSGTDTQYF. CDR3 sequence (DNA): TGTGCCAGCAGCTTGGCCCCTAGCGGGAGTGGCACAGATACGCAGTATTTT.

This chain uses TRBV4-1 with TRBJ1-1; 8 bases fit TRBD1. The CDR3 is 16 amino acids. Looked up from germline, CDR1 is MGHRA and CDR2 is YSYEKL. J gave up 2 bases and V 5 bases, and 10 bases lay outside the gene matches. The CDR3 DNA follows: TGCGCCAGCAGCGGCACCCCGGGACAGGCTAACACTGAAGCTTTCTTT. Translating it yields CASSGTPGQANTEAFF.

As for this clone: Germline is not matched at one junction end, which may reflect a read error. The V and J genes are TRBV27 and TRBJ2-7; 10 bases are shared with TRBD1. The V gene's germline CDR1 is MNHEY and CDR2 SMNVEV (reference sequence). CDR3 length equals 10 residues. Here the CDR3 DNA reads TGTGCCTGCAGGGGACAGGGGATTTCCTTC. It yields the protein CACRGQGISF.

J is TRBJ1-1 and V is TRBV18; no definite D call. The CDR3 extends over 15 amino acids. Trimming left V 3 bases short and J 1 base short, with 12 bases between. The germline gives CDR1 KGHSH, CDR2 LQKENI. The CDR3 DNA sequence: TGTGCCAGCTCACCCAGGACCGCTAAGAACACTGAAGCTTTCTTT. Amino acids: CASSPRTAKNTEAFF.

The CDR3 nucleotides are TGTGCCACCAGTGATTCCCATTCGCCGGAGACCCAGTACTTC. Translation gives CATSDSHSPETQYF. The chain recombines TRBV24-1 with TRBJ2-5; D is uncertain. There are 14 residues in the CDR3. The V and J ends lost 2 bases and 5 bases respectively, with 11 bases between them. Germline CDR1 is KGHDR and CDR2 is SFDVKD.

This clone was recorded a few times. The V call is TRBV5-1, the J call TRBJ1-6; 9 nucleotides line up with TRBD1. The CDR3 has 16 residues. The J segment lost 10 bases and the V segment lost 5 bases, leaving 13 bases of the junction unmatched. The germline CDR1 and CDR2 sequences are SGHRS and YFSETQ. CDR3 sequence (DNA): TGCGCCAGCAGTACGACAGGGGGGGTTCTGGAATCACCCCTCCACTTT. Amino acid sequence: CASSTTGGVLESPLHF.

J is TRBJ1-1 and V is TRBV7-8, with unresolved D. Germline V gene data show CDR1 as SGHVS and CDR2 as FQNEAQ. The CDR3 consists of 13 residues. V lost 6 bases to trimming and J lost 8 bases, with 16 bases between them. CDR3 sequence reads: CASRAGGNMEAFF. CDR3 DNA sequence: TGTGCCAGCAGGGCAGGAGGGAACATGGAAGCTTTCTTT.

The V and J genes are TRBV5-6 and TRBJ1-6, with D possibly matching TRBD1 (5 bases). V was trimmed by 4 bases and J by 4 bases, leaving 12 bases between them. CDR3 size: 15 residues. Germline CDR1 reads SGHDT; CDR2 reads YYEEEE. The chain's CDR3 is CASSQGTSYNSPLHF. The CDR3 nucleotides are TGTGCCAGCAGCCAGGGAACAAGTTATAATTCACCCCTCCACTTT.

CDR3 sequence reads: CASVETDPTGELFF. The CDR3 DNA is TGTGCTAGTGTTGAGACAGACCCCACCGGGGAGCTGTTTTTT. J is TRBJ2-2 and V is TRBV12-5; perhaps TRBD1 as D (5 bases). The CDR3 length is 14 residues. Germline V lookup: CDR1 LGHNT, CDR2 FRNRAP. Trimming shortened V by 7 bases and J by 4 bases, and 13 bases separated the two germline ends.

This clone showed up just once. The chain employs TRBV24-1 and TRBJ2-7; 10 bases map to TRBD1. V was pared by 4 bases and J by 1 base, with 3 bases of the junction left unmatched. This CDR3 spans 15 amino acids. Germline V gene data show CDR1 as KGHDR and CDR2 as SFDVKD. This CDR3 is CATSDPGQGSYEQYF. CDR3 DNA sequence: TGTGCCACCAGTGACCCGGGACAGGGGTCCTACGAGCAGTACTTC.